The 28 T cell receptor beta chains given below trace back to one sample, sequenced in a study of blood T cell repertoires in COVID-19. Clones were sequenced by immunoSEQ multiplex PCR, and TCRdb holds only the in-frame ones, with some missing. The data show over 400,000 clones, about nine tenths seen once. Source material: peripheral blood. These receptors all come from a woman under 40 with active or convalescent COVID-19.

This chain uses TRBV5-4 with TRBJ2-1; a weak D match, TRBD2 (5 bases). The CDR3 has 13 amino acids. V was trimmed by 0 bases and J by 9 bases, leaving 10 bases between them. Germline CDR1 reads SGHNT; CDR2 reads YYREEE (reference sequence). The DNA of the CDR3 is TGTGCCAGCAGCTTGGACGGAGGCGGTGAGCAGTTCTTC. Its translation: CASSLDGGGEQFF.

Regarding this clone: In the same sample, other DNA sequences code for this CDR3. The DNA for the CDR3 is TGCGCCAGCAGCCAAGATAGAGGTCAGCCCCAGCATTTT. Amino acid sequence: CASSQDRGQPQHF. The chain combines TRBV4-1 with TRBJ1-5; unclear D gene. CDR3 size: 13 residues. Germline values: CDR1 MGHRA, CDR2 YSYEKL. Trimming cost V 0 bases and J 6 bases, with 6 bases left between them.

The chain links TRBV6-5 to TRBJ1-5, with a weak D call TRBD1 (5 bases). V dropped 2 bases and J dropped 5 bases, with 10 bases sitting between them. The CDR3 runs to 14 residues. The germline V gene has CDR1 MNHEY and CDR2 SVGAGI. The CDR3 protein is CASSYVSGDQPQHF. The CDR3 DNA is TGTGCCAGCAGTTACGTTTCGGGGGATCAGCCCCAGCATTTT.

J is TRBJ2-3 and V is TRBV5-1; no reliable D call. CDR3 length: 13 residues. Trimming pared 3 bases from V and 6 bases from J, leaving 11 bases between. Germline V gene sequence: CDR1 SGHRS, CDR2 YFSETQ. CDR3 amino acids: CASSSGPSDTQYF. The CDR3 DNA reads as TGCGCCAGCAGCTCAGGTCCCTCGGATACGCAGTATTTT.

The gene calls are TRBV5-1 and TRBJ2-7; 8 nucleotides match TRBD1. The V gene end was trimmed by 0 bases and the J gene end by 6 bases; junction bases not matched to a gene: 5. Germline lookup yields CDR1 SGHRS and CDR2 YFSETQ. CDR3 length: 14 residues. The CDR3 coding sequence is TGCGCCAGCAGCTTGGGGACAGGGTCACTCGAGCAGTACTTC. It is translated as CASSLGTGSLEQYF.

This clone was seen a single time. This chain uses TRBV1 with TRBJ1-6; the D segment call TRBD1 is taken from the table without a DNA check. TRBV1 is designated a pseudogene. The CDR3 sequence is 16 residues long. Here the CDR3 DNA reads TGCACCAGCAGCCAAGATCTAAGGACAGCGGCCCCACCCCTCCACTTT. It specifies CTSSQDLRTAAPPLHF.

The chain employs TRBV28 and TRBJ1-5, with TRBD1 as a possible D gene (6 bases). Trimming stripped 7 bases from V and 6 bases from J, with 16 bases between. Looked up from germline, CDR1 is MDHEN and CDR2 is SYDVKM. The length of the CDR3 is 14 residues. The DNA for the CDR3 is TGTGCCAGCACCCCGAGGGGGGGCGGTCAGCCCCAGCATTTT. Protein: CASTPRGGGQPQHF. Supplemented by reference TRBV28 and TRBJ1-5, the full variable domain reads DVKVTQSSRYLVKRTGEKVFLECVQDMDHENMFWYRQDPGLGLRLIYFSYDVKMKEKGDIPEGYSVSREKKERFSLILESASTNQTSMYLCASTPRGGGQPQHFGDGTRLSIL.

The chain has TRBV19 and TRBJ2-2, with TRBD1 identical over 10 bases. The ends lost 8 bases at V and 7 bases at J; junction bases unmatched: 7. CDR1 LNHDA and CDR2 SQIVND come from the germline V gene (reference sequence). The CDR3 runs to 14 residues. This CDR3 is CASQGQGFVGELFF. The CDR3 DNA follows: TGTGCCAGTCAGGGACAGGGGTTCGTCGGGGAGCTGTTTTTT.

The chain has TRBV5-1 and TRBJ2-7, with TRBD1 matching 8 bases. V lost 3 bases and J lost 2; bases outside the gene matches: 7. The CDR3 length is 15 residues. CDR1 SGHRS and CDR2 YFSETQ come from the germline V gene. The CDR3 loop reads CASSSQTGATYEQYF. The CDR3 nucleotides read TGCGCCAGCAGCTCGCAGACAGGGGCCACCTACGAGCAGTACTTC.

The chain links TRBV6-5 to TRBJ1-4, with a tentative D call TRBD1 (5 bases). The CDR3 runs 15 residues. The V gene lost 7 bases and the J gene lost 0 bases, with 12 bases spanning the gap. Looked up from germline, CDR1 is MNHEY and CDR2 is SVGAGI. This chain's CDR3 is CASTTGLATNEKLFF. DNA of the CDR3: TGTGCCAGCACAACAGGCCTTGCAACTAATGAAAAACTGTTTTTT.

This rearrangement joins TRBV5-4 to TRBJ2-7; 11 nucleotides agree with TRBD1. The V segment lost 4 bases and the J segment 6 bases; nucleotides outside the gene matches: 6. Germline CDR1 is SGHNT and CDR2 is YYREEE (reference sequence). The CDR3 length is 14 residues. Here the CDR3 reads CASSPWTGGSEQYF. Here the CDR3 DNA reads TGTGCCAGCAGCCCCTGGACAGGGGGCAGCGAGCAGTACTTC.

The table lists this clone with many counts. V is TRBV11-2 and J is TRBJ1-4, with TRBD1 identical over 8 bases. Germline V CDR1 and CDR2: SGHAT, FQNNGV. Trimming at V came to 5 bases and at J to 5 bases, leaving 7 bases not matched to a gene. The CDR3 has 15 amino acids. CDR3 nucleotides: TGTGCCAGCAGCGGCCGGACAGGGATAAATGAAAAACTGTTTTTT. Its protein is CASSGRTGINEKLFF.

The J gene is TRBJ2-2, the V gene TRBV7-6; the match to TRBD2 covers 7 bases. Unmatched junction bases numbered 4, after V lost 1 base and J lost 2 bases. This CDR3 has 16 residues. Germline CDR1 SGHVS, CDR2 FNYEAQ. The CDR3 DNA reads TGTGCCAGCAGCTTAGAAGCGGGACTAAACACCGGGGAGCTGTTTTTT. Translation gives CASSLEAGLNTGELFF.

In its sample, this clone was seen once. The J gene is TRBJ1-2, the V gene TRBV5-1; 7 nucleotides match TRBD1. Germline loops: CDR1 SGHRS, CDR2 YFSETQ. Trimming took 0 bases from V and 5 from J; bases not matched to a gene: 4. The CDR3 runs to 14 residues. CDR3 protein: CASSLEVRGYGYTF. Here the CDR3 DNA reads TGCGCCAGCAGCTTGGAGGTCAGGGGGTATGGCTACACCTTC.

The chain carries TRBV19 and TRBJ1-5, with a weak D call TRBD1 (5 bases). V lost 7 bases and J 0 bases, leaving 13 bases between the germline ends. Germline CDR1 and CDR2: LNHDA and SQIVND (reference sequence). The CDR3 length is 15 residues. This chain's CDR3 is CASTDQGYSNQPQHF. CDR3 DNA sequence: TGTGCCAGTACCGACCAGGGTTATAGCAATCAGCCCCAGCATTTT. Drawing the rest from reference TRBV19 and TRBJ1-5, the complete variable domain is DGGITQSPKYLFRKEGQNVTLSCEQNLNHDAMYWYRQDPGQGLRLIYYSQIVNDFQKGDIAEGYSVSREKKESFPLTVTSAQKNPTAFYLCASTDQGYSNQPQHFGDGTRLSIL.

The sample holds one count of this clone. The V call is TRBV28, the J call TRBJ1-2; 11 bases agree with TRBD1. Germline V gene sequence: CDR1 MDHEN, CDR2 SYDVKM. Trimming cost V 8 bases and J 1 base; bases outside gene matches: 12. The CDR3 is made up of 17 amino acids. The CDR3 DNA reads TGTGCCAGCTACACCGGGACAGGGGGGGATTTTAACTATGGCTACACCTTC. Translation gives CASYTGTGGDFNYGYTF.

The chain is built from TRBV5-1 and TRBJ2-2; D possibly corresponds to TRBD2 (6 bases). Between the trimmed V and J ends, which lost 4 bases and 2 bases, there was a span of 15 bases. The CDR3 sequence is 16 residues long. Looked up from germline, CDR1 is SGHRS and CDR2 is YFSETQ. Written as DNA, the CDR3 is TGCGCCAGCAGCGGAGGCGGGACGGATAACACCGGGGAGCTGTTTTTT. It specifies CASSGGGTDNTGELFF.

This clone has just one count. The gene calls are TRBV6-4 and TRBJ1-4; D is possibly TRBD1 (5 bases). The germline V gene has CDR1 MRHNA and CDR2 SNTAGT. There are 15 residues in the CDR3. Trimming removed 9 bases at V and 4 bases at J, with 18 bases between. The CDR3 nucleotides are TGTGCCAGACGTTGGAGGGGTACGAATAATGAAAAACTGTTTTTT. Residues: CARRWRGTNNEKLFF.

The gene calls are TRBV7-6 and TRBJ2-7; D is perhaps TRBD1 (6 bases). Germline assignment: CDR1 SGHVS and CDR2 FNYEAQ. Trimming shortened V by 1 base and J by 5 bases, and 15 bases separated the two germline ends. There are 15 residues in the CDR3. CDR3 sequence reads: CASSLDRDWPNEQYF. In nucleotides, the CDR3 is TGTGCCAGCAGCTTAGACAGGGATTGGCCGAACGAGCAGTACTTC.

The chain is built from TRBV11-2 and TRBJ1-2; 7 bases map to TRBD1. V was clipped by 5 bases and J by 7 bases; unmatched bases: 7. Germline CDR1 is SGHAT and CDR2 is FQNNGV. This CDR3 spans 13 amino acids. This CDR3 is CASSTQGWGGYTF. In nucleotides, the CDR3 is TGTGCCAGCAGCACACAGGGGTGGGGTGGCTACACCTTC.

This chain links TRBV5-4 with TRBJ1-2, with 8 bases matching TRBD1. The CDR3 is 15 residues long. The V gene end was trimmed by 2 bases and the J gene end by 3 bases; junction bases not matched to a gene: 6. Looked up from germline, CDR1 is SGHNT and CDR2 is YYREEE (reference sequence). CDR3 residues: CASSFDRGFDYGYTF. CDR3 coding DNA: TGTGCCAGCAGCTTCGACAGGGGATTCGACTATGGCTACACCTTC. Together with reference TRBV5-4 and TRBJ1-2, the CDR3 gives the full variable domain: ETGVTQSPTHLIKTRGQQVTLRCSSQSGHNTVSWYQQALGQGPQFIFQYYREEENGRGNFPPRFSGLQFPNYSSELNVNALELDDSALYLCASSFDRGFDYGYTFGSGTRLTVV.

V is TRBV18 and J is TRBJ2-3; 8 bases agree with TRBD1. The CDR3 extends over 16 amino acids. From germline, CDR1 is KGHSH and CDR2 LQKENI. The J segment lost 2 bases and the V segment lost 5 bases, leaving 9 bases of the junction unmatched. In DNA, the CDR3 is TGTGCCAGCTCAACCCCGGACAGGGAGCCCACAGATACGCAGTATTTT. Translated: CASSTPDREPTDTQYF.

This clone was detected a few times. The chain uses TRBV4-2 and TRBJ1-1; 9 bases line up with TRBD1. The trim removed 2 bases at V and 3 bases at J, leaving 7 bases unmatched. This CDR3 comprises 16 residues. Germline CDR1 and CDR2: LGHNA and YNFKEQ. This CDR3 is CASSQIRDRAYTEAFF. In DNA, the CDR3 is TGTGCCAGCAGCCAAATCCGGGACAGGGCGTACACTGAAGCTTTCTTT.

In this sample, this clone turned up a few times. V is TRBV13 and J is TRBJ1-3; no firm D call. This CDR3 contains 13 residues. Between the trimmed V and J ends, which lost 0 bases and 4 bases, there was a span of 4 bases. CDR1 is PRHDT and CDR2 is FYEKMQ in the germline V gene (reference sequence). CDR3 sequence reads: CASSLGQGNTIYF. The CDR3 bases are TGTGCCAGCAGCTTAGGCCAGGGAAACACCATATATTTT. The full variable domain, its missing parts supplied by reference TRBV13 and TRBJ1-3, is AAGVIQSPRHLIKEKRETATLKCYPIPRHDTVYWYQQGPGQDPQFLISFYEKMQSDKGSIPDRFSAQQFSDYHSELNMSSLELGDSALYFCASSLGQGNTIYFGEGSWLTVV.

The CDR3 spells CASSHLSLKQDEQFF. CDR3 DNA sequence: TGTGCCAGCAGTCACCTTAGCCTCAAACAGGATGAGCAGTTCTTC. This chain connects TRBV6-6 to TRBJ2-1; a possible D gene is TRBD1 (5 bases). The ends were cut back, 5 bases at V and 8 bases at J, with 19 bases in the middle. The CDR3 length is 15 residues. The germline gives CDR1 MNHNY, CDR2 SVGAGI (reference sequence).

The V call is TRBV3-1 (or the pseudogene TRBV3-2), the J call TRBJ2-7, with 8 positions matching TRBD1. This CDR3 is built from 14 residues. V was pared by 1 base and J by 8 bases, with 7 bases of the junction left unmatched. Germline CDR1 reads LGHDT; CDR2 reads YNNKEL (reference sequence). CDR3 nucleotide sequence: TGTGCCAGCAGCCAAGGTCAACAGGGGGTTCAGCAGTACTTC. Residues: CASSQGQQGVQQYF.

The chain joins TRBV5-1 to TRBJ2-7, with 7 bases identical to TRBD2. The CDR3 extends over 15 amino acids. Trimming cost V 4 bases and J 0 bases; bases outside gene matches: 7. Looked up from germline, CDR1 is SGHRS and CDR2 is YFSETQ. CDR3 residues: CASSQVGLHSYEQYF. CDR3 coding DNA: TGCGCCAGCAGCCAGGTGGGACTACACTCCTACGAGCAGTACTTC.

The chain links TRBV19 to TRBJ2-1, with TRBD1 matching 9 bases. This CDR3 contains 13 residues. Germline CDR1 LNHDA, CDR2 SQIVND (reference sequence). V trimming: 7 bases; J trimming: 9 bases; junction bases outside the gene matches: 7. The CDR3 DNA reads as TGTGCCAGTACCAGGACAGGGGAGGGTGAGCAGTTCTTC. It yields the protein CASTRTGEGEQFF.